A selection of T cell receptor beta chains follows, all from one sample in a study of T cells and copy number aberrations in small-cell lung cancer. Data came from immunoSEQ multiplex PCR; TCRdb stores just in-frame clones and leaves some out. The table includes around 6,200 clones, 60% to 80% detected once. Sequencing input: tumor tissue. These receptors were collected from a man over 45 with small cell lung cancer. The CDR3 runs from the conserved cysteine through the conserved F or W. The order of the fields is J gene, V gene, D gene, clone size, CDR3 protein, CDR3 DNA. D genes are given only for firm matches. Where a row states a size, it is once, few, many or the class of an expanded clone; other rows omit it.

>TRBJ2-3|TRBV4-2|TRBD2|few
CASSQTLAGVGTDTQYF
TGTGCCAGCAGCCAAACCCTAGCGGGAGTGGGCACAGATACGCAGTATTTT
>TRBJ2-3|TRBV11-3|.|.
CASSLSGYTDTQYF
TGTGCCAGCAGTCTCTCGGGCTACACAGATACGCAGTATTTT
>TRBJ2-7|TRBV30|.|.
CAWSGGIYEQYF
TGTGCCTGGAGTGGTGGTATTTACGAGCAGTACTTC
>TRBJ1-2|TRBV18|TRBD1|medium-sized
CASSPERGQGGGYTF
TGTGCCAGCTCACCAGAAAGGGGACAGGGAGGAGGCTACACCTTC
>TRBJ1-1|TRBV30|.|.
CAWSVLPTNTEAFF
TGTGCCTGGAGTGTACTCCCGACGAACACTGAAGCTTTCTTT
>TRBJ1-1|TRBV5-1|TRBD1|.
CASSPSGGMGYTEAFF
TGCGCCAGCAGCCCATCAGGGGGGATGGGATACACTGAAGCTTTCTTT
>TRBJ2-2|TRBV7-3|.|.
CASSTQGNTGELFF
TGTGCCAGCAGCACACAGGGGAACACCGGGGAGCTGTTTTTT
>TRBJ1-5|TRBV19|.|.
CASSEAGVSYQPQHF
TGTGCCAGTAGTGAAGCGGGGGTTTCTTATCAGCCCCAGCATTTT
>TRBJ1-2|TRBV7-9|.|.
CASSSRGYAYGYTF
TGTGCCAGCAGCTCCAGGGGCTACGCCTATGGCTACACCTTC
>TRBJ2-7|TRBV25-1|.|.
CASSEGGAEGNEQYF
TGTGCCAGCAGTGAAGGGGGCGCGGAGGGGAACGAGCAGTACTTC
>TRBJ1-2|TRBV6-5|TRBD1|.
CASRTGNYGYTF
TGTGCCAGCAGGACAGGGAACTATGGCTACACCTTC
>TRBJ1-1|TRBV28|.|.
CASSLGGMNTEAFF
TGTGCCAGCAGTTTGGGGGGCATGAACACTGAAGCTTTCTTT
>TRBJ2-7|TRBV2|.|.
CASSFSYEQYF
TGTGCCAGCAGCTTTTCCTACGAGCAGTACTTC
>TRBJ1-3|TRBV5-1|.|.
CASSLTFSGNTIYF
TGCGCCAGCAGCTTGACGTTCTCTGGAAACACCATATATTTT
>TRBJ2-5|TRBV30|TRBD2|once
CAWSGLAGGETQYF
TGTGCCTGGAGTGGACTAGCGGGAGGGGAGACCCAGTACTTC
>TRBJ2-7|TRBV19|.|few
CASSPMQGGEQYF
TGTGCCAGTAGTCCGATGCAGGGAGGAGAGCAGTACTTC
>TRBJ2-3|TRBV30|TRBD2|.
CAWSVGTSGDTQYF
TGTGCCTGGAGTGTTGGCACTAGCGGAGATACGCAGTATTTT
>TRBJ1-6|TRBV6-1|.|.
CASSEAMGRGNSPLHF
TGTGCCAGCAGTGAAGCGATGGGGCGCGGTAATTCACCCCTCCACTTT
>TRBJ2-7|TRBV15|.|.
CATSARSRGEVEQYF
TGTGCCACCAGCGCACGGAGCCGGGGTGAGGTAGAGCAGTACTTC
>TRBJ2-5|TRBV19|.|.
CASSIGYAGETQYF
TGTGCCAGTAGTATTGGCTATGCGGGGGAGACCCAGTACTTC
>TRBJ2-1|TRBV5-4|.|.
CASRRGGNYNEQFF
TGTGCCAGCAGGAGGGGCGGGAACTACAATGAGCAGTTCTTC
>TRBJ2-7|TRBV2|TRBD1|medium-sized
CASTTHRDRPYEQYF
TGTGCCAGCACCACCCATCGGGACAGACCCTACGAGCAGTACTTC
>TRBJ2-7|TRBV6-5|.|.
CASSKELANEQYF
TGTGCCAGCAGTAAAGAGTTAGCCAACGAGCAGTACTTC
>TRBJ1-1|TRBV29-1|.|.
CSVWDRSTEAFF
TGCAGCGTTTGGGACCGGTCCACTGAAGCTTTCTTT
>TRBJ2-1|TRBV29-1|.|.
CSVVGYEQFF
TGCAGCGTTGTAGGATATGAGCAGTTCTTC
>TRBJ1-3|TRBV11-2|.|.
CASSWHRNTIYF
TGTGCCAGCTCCTGGCATAGAAACACCATATATTTT
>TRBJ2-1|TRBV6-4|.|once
CASSEVGAGHNEQFF
TGTGCCAGCAGTGAGGTCGGAGCGGGACATAATGAGCAGTTCTTC
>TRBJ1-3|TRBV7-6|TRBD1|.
CASSLGTGASYTIYF
TGTGCCAGCAGCTTGGGGACAGGGGCCTCTTACACCATATATTTT
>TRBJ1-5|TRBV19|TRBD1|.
CASSPWTGGAQPQHF
TGTGCCAGTAGTCCCTGGACAGGGGGGGCTCAGCCCCAGCATTTT